One TCR beta chain is described in this entry. Preparing the TCRbeta library involved the use of unique molecular identifiers. TCRdb reanalysed the PCR reads using MiXCR and keeps one entry per CDR3 protein. Of hundreds of thousands of distinct CDR3 sequences listed, 15% to 20% were seen once; the top ten hold approximately 3%. This sample is part of a study of T-cell reconstitution after alpha-beta-depleted transplantation in children. Trimming removed 8 bases from V and 3 bases from J, with 8 bases in between. The CDR3 totals 11 residues. This sequence joins TRBV12-3 or TRBV12-4 and TRBJ2-7, with D unclear. This TCR was sampled from a human donor who donated a stem cell graft to a child with acute lymphoblastic leukemia. The sequences come from PBMCs from the stem cell graft donor, collected from the stem cell graft. DNA of the CDR3: TGTGCCAGCGGGGAAAGCTACGAGCAGTACTTC. Its protein product is CASGESYEQYF.